Below are 25 T cell receptor beta chains sequenced from a single sample in a study of blood T cell repertoires in COVID-19. TCRdb keeps only in-frame clones here, not all; method: immunoSEQ multiplex PCR. The sample lists approximately 200,000 clones, around 90% occurring once. Specimen: PBMCs or T cells enriched from blood (not recorded which). The receptors here all came from a woman younger than 45 who had recovered from COVID-19.

This clone has more than one count but fewer than ten. The rearrangement joins TRBV29-1 to TRBJ2-7; 8 bases line up with TRBD2. V shed 5 bases and J 7 bases; nucleotides not matched to a gene: 13. Germline CDR1 reads SQVTM; CDR2 reads ANQGSEA. This CDR3 is 14 amino acids long. The DNA for the CDR3 is TGCAGCGTTACAGAGGGACCCTCGGGGGGGGAGCAGTACTTC. It is translated as CSVTEGPSGGEQYF.

The CDR3 coding sequence is TGTGCCAGCAGCCAAGACGAGCGGGAGGGCGTATACAATGAGCAGTTCTTC. Translated, it gives CASSQDEREGVYNEQFF. This chain connects TRBV4-2 to TRBJ2-1, with 10 bases identical to TRBD2. The J segment lost 4 bases and the V segment lost 0 bases, leaving 6 bases of the junction unmatched. CDR1 LGHNA and CDR2 YNFKEQ come from the germline V gene. The CDR3 extends over 17 amino acids.

For this clone: The same CDR3 can be traced to other DNA sequences in this sample. The genes are TRBV5-1 and TRBJ1-1, with TRBD1 identical over 9 bases. Germline V gene data show CDR1 as SGHRS and CDR2 as YFSETQ. The CDR3 length is 14 residues. V dropped 7 bases and J dropped 3; count of bases not matched to a gene: 7. The DNA of the CDR3 is TGCGCCAGCTCTCCGGGACAGGGTGACACTGAAGCTTTCTTT. Protein: CASSPGQGDTEAFF.

The gene calls are TRBV29-1 and TRBJ2-4; D is uncertain. The CDR3 extends over 16 amino acids. Per germline, CDR1 SQVTM and CDR2 ANQGSEA. Trimming took 3 bases from V and 6 from J, leaving 21 bases between them. Written as DNA, the CDR3 is TGCAGCGTTGAGGCCGCAGGCCATTTACCCCGAAACATTCAGTACTTC. Amino acid sequence: CSVEAAGHLPRNIQYF.

This chain uses TRBV6-5 with TRBJ1-6, with TRBD1 as a possible D gene (5 bases). Germline V lookup: CDR1 MNHEY, CDR2 SVGAGI. The CDR3 loop spans 16 amino acids. Trimming cost V 0 bases and J 6 bases, with 12 bases left between them. CDR3 region: CASSYSDSAANSPLHF. DNA of the CDR3: TGTGCCAGCAGTTACTCCGACAGTGCGGCTAATTCACCCCTCCACTTT.

This clone occurred once. The V call is TRBV5-8, the J call TRBJ2-2; no firm D call. V lost 4 bases and J lost 0, with 7 bases in between. The germline gives CDR1 SGHTS, CDR2 YDEGEE. The CDR3 covers 14 residues. The CDR3 DNA reads as TGTGCCAGCAGCGGGCGCGCGAACACCGGGGAGCTGTTTTTT. Its protein is CASSGRANTGELFF.

The V and J genes are TRBV30 and TRBJ1-1, with 9 bases that match TRBD1. From germline, CDR1 is GTSNPN and CDR2 SVGIG (reference sequence). With V trimmed by 3 bases and J by 5 bases, 4 bases remained unmatched. The CDR3 is 13 amino acids. The CDR3 here is CAWSRDRDTEAFF. Written as DNA, the CDR3 is TGTGCCTGGAGCCGGGACAGGGATACTGAAGCTTTCTTT.

The V and J genes are TRBV5-8 and TRBJ2-1; 11 nucleotides agree with TRBD1. CDR1 is SGHTS, CDR2 YDEGEE, per germline. V was pared by 7 bases and J by 9 bases, with 15 bases of the junction left unmatched. This CDR3 contains 16 residues. The CDR3 spells CASGPTGTGGYSEQFF. The CDR3 nucleotides read TGTGCCAGCGGCCCGACCGGGACAGGGGGGTATAGTGAGCAGTTCTTC.

The chain carries TRBV5-6 and TRBJ1-4; D perhaps matches TRBD1 (6 bases). This CDR3 has 13 residues. The germline V gene has CDR1 SGHDT and CDR2 YYEEEE. Trimming took 2 bases from V and 12 from J, leaving 14 bases between them. The CDR3 reads CASSFYRVAELFF. In nucleotides, the CDR3 is TGTGCCAGCAGCTTCTACAGGGTTGCGGAACTGTTTTTT.

This clone was seen only once. The chain has TRBV9 and TRBJ1-2; a possible D gene is TRBD1 (6 bases). Germline lookup yields CDR1 SGDLS and CDR2 YYNGEE. Trimming removed 0 bases from V and 3 bases from J, with 15 bases in between. The CDR3 contains 16 residues. CDR3 bases: TGTGCCAGCAGCGTAGACGGGGACAACTTATACTATGGCTACACCTTC. Residues: CASSVDGDNLYYGYTF. The full variable domain, its missing parts supplied by reference TRBV9 and TRBJ1-2, is DSGVTQTPKHLITATGQRVTLRCSPRSGDLSVYWYQQSLDQGLQFLIQYYNGEERAKGNILERFSAQQFPDLHSELNLSSLELGDSALYFCASSVDGDNLYYGYTFGSGTRLTVV.

V is TRBV19 and J is TRBJ1-5; D is unresolved. The ends were cut back, 3 bases at V and 5 bases at J, with 5 bases in the middle. CDR1 is LNHDA, CDR2 SQIVND, per germline (reference sequence). The CDR3 runs 12 residues. The DNA of the CDR3 is TGTGCCAGTAGTATCCAGGATCAGCCCCAGCATTTT. The encoded protein is CASSIQDQPQHF.

The V and J genes are TRBV7-8 and TRBJ2-1, with 9 bases aligning to TRBD2. CDR1 and CDR2 from the germline V gene are SGHVS and FQNEAQ. This CDR3 spans 16 amino acids. V dropped 4 bases and J dropped 1; count of bases not matched to a gene: 5. The CDR3 spells CASSSAGGLSYNEQFF. CDR3 DNA: TGTGCCAGCAGCTCAGCGGGGGGACTTTCCTACAATGAGCAGTTCTTC.

This clone occurred once. The chain uses TRBV24-1 and TRBJ2-5; TRBD1 might be the D (5 bases). V was shortened by 5 bases and J by 5 bases, with 8 bases between the two germline ends. CDR3 length equals 12 residues. The germline CDR1 and CDR2 sequences are KGHDR and SFDVKD. CDR3 nucleotide sequence: TGTGCCACCAGTGGGGGCGAGGAGACCCAGTACTTC. Its translation: CATSGGEETQYF.

This sequence joins TRBV7-8 and TRBJ1-2; D is unclear. Germline V gene lookup returns CDR1 SGHVS and CDR2 FQNEAQ. The V end lost 1 base, the J end lost 6 bases, and 18 bases lay between the germline ends. The CDR3 has 16 residues. As DNA, the CDR3 is TGTGCCAGCAGCTTAGTAGTCTCCCCGCAGCGTAATGGCTACACCTTC. Translating gives CASSLVVSPQRNGYTF.

The chain has TRBV7-3 and TRBJ1-1, with a possible D match to TRBD1 (6 bases). CDR3 length: 14 residues. V shed 4 bases and J shed 6 bases, with 15 bases lying between them. Germline lookup yields CDR1 SGHTA and CDR2 FQGTGA. This CDR3 reads CASSYYARGPEAFF. The CDR3 nucleotides are TGTGCCAGCAGCTACTACGCCAGGGGCCCTGAAGCTTTCTTT.

This clone was counted a few times. This sequence joins TRBV10-1 and TRBJ2-2; TRBD1 might be the D (6 bases). V lost 6 bases, J lost 2 bases, and 13 bases lay in between. CDR1 WNHNN and CDR2 SYGVQD come from the germline V gene (reference sequence). The CDR3 is 15 amino acids. CDR3 amino acids: CASRQGGINTGELFF. CDR3 DNA sequence: TGCGCCAGCAGACAAGGGGGAATCAACACCGGGGAGCTGTTTTTT.

The chain links TRBV7-8 to TRBJ2-1; 7 bases match TRBD1. The V gene end was trimmed by 5 bases and the J gene end by 3 bases; junction bases not matched to a gene: 4. Germline CDR1 SGHVS, CDR2 FQNEAQ. This CDR3 is built from 14 residues. CDR3 protein: CASSTTGIYNEQFF. CDR3 nucleotides: TGTGCCAGCAGCACGACAGGGATCTACAATGAGCAGTTCTTC.

The CDR3 DNA reads TGTGCCACCAGTGATAAGTCATCAGGGAACACTGAAGCTTTCTTT. It codes for CATSDKSSGNTEAFF. This chain joins TRBV24-1 and TRBJ1-1; D not certain. Per germline, CDR1 KGHDR and CDR2 SFDVKD. The CDR3 runs 15 residues. V was shortened by 3 bases and J by 1 base, with 11 bases between the two germline ends.

V is TRBV11-2 and J is TRBJ2-2; 11 bases line up with TRBD1. This CDR3 spans 14 amino acids. Germline values: CDR1 SGHAT, CDR2 FQNNGV. The V segment lost 5 bases and the J segment 6 bases; nucleotides outside the gene matches: 2. CDR3 region: CASSRTGGPGELFF. In nucleotides, the CDR3 is TGTGCCAGCAGCCGGACAGGGGGCCCCGGGGAGCTGTTTTTT.

The chain links TRBV27 to TRBJ1-6, with 7 bases matching TRBD1. With V trimmed by 4 bases and J by 9 bases, 3 bases remained unmatched. The CDR3 loop spans 13 amino acids. The germline V gene encodes CDR1 MNHEY and CDR2 SMNVEV (reference sequence). The CDR3 DNA reads TGTGCCAGCAGTTCAAACAGGGGTTCACCCCTCCACTTT. The encoded protein is CASSSNRGSPLHF.

The rearrangement uses TRBV9 and TRBJ2-7; the match to TRBD2 covers 10 bases. Trimming at V came to 3 bases and at J to 1 base, leaving 19 bases not matched to a gene. The CDR3 is made up of 20 amino acids. CDR1 and CDR2 from the germline V gene are SGDLS and YYNGEE. DNA for the CDR3: TGTGCCAGCAGCGCCGGGACTAGCGCGATAGGCAACCAAGGATCCTACGAGCAGTACTTC. Amino acids: CASSAGTSAIGNQGSYEQYF.

In its sample, this clone was seen a few times. The chain uses TRBV19 and TRBJ1-2; D is possibly TRBD1 (5 bases). CDR1 and CDR2 from the germline V gene are LNHDA and SQIVND (reference sequence). V was shortened by 6 bases and J by 8 bases, with 13 bases between the two germline ends. This CDR3 spans 12 amino acids. In nucleotides, the CDR3 is TGTGCCAGTAGCCCAGGGAACTGGGGCTACACCTTC. Protein: CASSPGNWGYTF.

The chain couples TRBV19 to TRBJ1-1, with D possibly being TRBD1 (6 bases). The CDR3 contains 13 residues. Trimming pared 7 bases from V and 4 bases from J, leaving 13 bases between. CDR1 LNHDA and CDR2 SQIVND come from the germline V gene (reference sequence). This CDR3 reads CASTRGKGTEAFF. The CDR3 bases are TGTGCCAGTACGAGGGGGAAGGGCACTGAAGCTTTCTTT.

The chain has TRBV15 and TRBJ2-7, with D perhaps matching TRBD1 (5 bases). The CDR3 length is 12 residues. CDR1 and CDR2 (germline): LNHNV, YYDKDF (reference sequence). V was trimmed by 5 bases and J by 3 bases, leaving 8 bases between them. CDR3 nucleotides: TGTGCCACCAGCCTCGACAGCTACGAGCAGTACTTC. Its protein is CATSLDSYEQYF. The whole variable domain, remainder taken from reference TRBV15 and TRBJ2-7, is DAMVIQNPRYQVTQFGKPVTLSCSQTLNHNVMYWYQQKSSQAPKLLFHYYDKDFNNEADTPDNFQSRRPNTSFCFLDIRSPGLGDTAMYLCATSLDSYEQYFGPGTRLTVT.

The chain couples TRBV11-3 to TRBJ1-1; the D is unclear. The germline V and J ends were trimmed by 5 bases and 1 base, with 11 bases remaining between them. CDR1 and CDR2 from the germline V gene are SGHNT and YENEEA. The CDR3 consists of 14 residues. This chain's CDR3 is CASSPRGSNTEAFF. For the CDR3, the DNA is TGTGCCAGCAGCCCCCGGGGTTCGAACACTGAAGCTTTCTTT. The full variable domain, with the rest looked up from reference TRBV11-3 and TRBJ1-1, is EAGVVQSPRYKIIEKKQPVAFWCNPISGHNTLYWYLQNLGQGPELLIRYENEEAVDDSQLPKDRFSAERLKGVDSTLKIQPAELGDSAVYLCASSPRGSNTEAFFGQGTRLTVV.